This TCR beta chain comes out of a study of cytomegalovirus exposure and HLA in healthy donors. General study results and limits: Reports state that TCR beta sequences accurately predicted most subjects' HLA-A and HLA-B alleles.

Note on this clone: Its matching antigen is unknown.

PCR involved 60 Vbeta and 13 Jbeta primers. Repertoires were generated with immunoSEQ multiplex PCR, while TCRdb's copy carries only in-frame clones and drops some. The sample gives more than 95,000 clones, 64% of which show up once; 3.2% is in the top ten. Germline assignment: CDR1 SGHRS and CDR2 YFSETQ. V lost 6 bases to trimming and J lost 3 bases, with 19 bases between them. The CDR3 is made up of 15 amino acids. The chain employs TRBV5-1 and TRBJ2-7; D possibly corresponds to TRBD1 (7 bases). The sequence was collected from a man in his 60s in good health and CMV-seronegative. The specimen was PBMCs. Here the CDR3 DNA reads TGCGCCAGCAACCTCGCAGGGGGGACACTCTACGAGCAGTACTTC. Amino acids: CASNLAGGTLYEQYF.